This is a list of T cell receptor beta chains from one sample in a study of monozygotic twins with inflammatory bowel disease. TCRdb re-called the 5' RACE reads; every CDR3 protein appears as one record, without DNA. The sample holds fewer than 550,000 distinct CDR3 sequences. Sequencing input: blood. These receptors originate from a human donor with ulcerative colitis or Crohn's disease, or a healthy co-twin of an affected twin (not recorded which). CDR3s include the opening cysteine and the closing phenylalanine or tryptophan. Each record gives: J gene, V gene, CDR3 protein.

TRBJ2-6 TRBV4-1 CASSQELRLGANVLTF
TRBJ2-3 TRBV5-1 CASSRLGDTRTDTQYF
TRBJ2-6 TRBV15 CATSRDRKGGSGANVLTF
TRBJ1-2 TRBV12-3/TRBV12-4 CASSLGFGTDYGYTF
TRBJ2-3 TRBV20-1 CSATILSGTSTDTQYF
TRBJ2-1 TRBV5-6 CASSFSGNNNEQFF
TRBJ1-1 TRBV5-5 CASSFTAVTEAFF
TRBJ2-1 TRBV24-1 CATSGGGSSYNEQFF
TRBJ2-1 TRBV5-1 CASVKEGTGFSYNEQFF
TRBJ2-1 TRBV10-3 CAIRTPIRSYNEQFF
TRBJ2-7 TRBV13 CASSLRRADLRDEQYF
TRBJ2-5 TRBV7-2 CASSFLGQTQETQYF
TRBJ1-3 TRBV5-4 CASSLARGDTIYF
TRBJ2-7 TRBV6-1 CASRPGLAGVYEQYF
TRBJ1-2 TRBV29-1 CSVRGTGQGYTF
TRBJ2-1 TRBV29-1 CSVVGQGVSNEQFF
TRBJ1-1 TRBV7-2 CASSFPTSQSRFF
TRBJ2-7 TRBV12-3/TRBV12-4 CASSPSPNYEQYF
TRBJ2-5 TRBV14 CASQKVGGETQYF
TRBJ2-2 TRBV7-2 CASSFRPNTGELFF
TRBJ2-1 TRBV5-4 CASSLKQGWRKADDEQFF
TRBJ1-6 TRBV29-1 CSVLDSSSYNSPLHF
TRBJ1-5 TRBV24-1 CATSEGTGTGNQPQHF
TRBJ2-7 TRBV1 CTSSRASGRDYEQYF
TRBJ2-2 TRBV2 CASSIGGAGTGELFF
TRBJ2-7 TRBV9 CASSVSGGSTYEQYF
TRBJ1-4 TRBV18 CASSPPEGLNEKLFF
TRBJ2-7 TRBV5-5 CASSLEPTSYEQYF
TRBJ1-5 TRBV5-1 CASSPHGSQPQHF
TRBJ2-5 TRBV20-1 CSARQGLAGGTQETQYF
TRBJ2-7 TRBV7-3 CASSLLSGGEQYF
TRBJ2-1 TRBV21-1 CASSKAFIRGNEQFF
TRBJ1-5 TRBV18 CASSPFTAPQPQHF
TRBJ1-4 TRBV7-2 CASSPGGLGGEKLFF
TRBJ2-3 TRBV12-3/TRBV12-4 CASSRGDSSPDTQYF
TRBJ2-2 TRBV6-5 CASSWTVANTGELFF
TRBJ2-5 TRBV9 CASSSSVLRTGRETQYF
TRBJ1-2 TRBV29-1 CSVQGTHDSNYGYTF
TRBJ2-7 TRBV18 CASSKGQSSYEQYF
TRBJ2-1 TRBV4-3 CASSQVQLDYNEQFF
TRBJ2-7 TRBV12-3/TRBV12-4 CASSFAESYEQYF
TRBJ2-3 TRBV19 CASSIGVPTDTQYF
TRBJ1-2 TRBV6-1 CASSAGTGGLFGYTF
TRBJ2-5 TRBV7-3 CASSLGLAEQETQYF